This T cell receptor beta chain was observed in a study of regulatory T cells in long-lasting Graves disease. Broader study findings: Blood alone, not thyroid tissue, was studied. Small numbers of samples may have cut accuracy.

Time point indicated: newly diagnosed GD, antithyroid drugs for less than 3 months. RNA extracted from PBMCs served as the sequencing template. Combining iRepertoire HTBI primers with Arm-PCR of CDR3 regions, the authors built TCR beta libraries. TCRdb itself ran the multiplex PCR reads through MiXCR, one entry per CDR3 protein. The sample holds approximately 400,000 distinct CDR3 sequences, 15% seen once. This clonotype was seen repeatedly, ten times or more. Its antigen is unknown. These data were likewise used in another study, on T cells in Graves' hyperthyroidism and ophthalmopathy. This second report adds: Clinical symptoms, serum thyroxine and TRAb, thyroid ultrasound and orbital computed tomography together formed the diagnostic basis. First-round RT-PCR targeting the TCR CDR3 was performed with the HTBI primer set.

The sample was peripheral blood mononuclear cells (PBMCs), taken at new diagnosis, from a patient treated with antithyroid drugs. This receptor was taken from a woman aged 30 to 39 with Graves disease.

The CDR3 DNA reads TGTGCCAGCAGGACCACAGGGGCAGATACGCAGTATTTT. Protein sequence: CASRTTGADTQYF. The chain combines TRBV28 with TRBJ2-3; the match to TRBD1 covers 7 bases. V trimming: 6 bases; J trimming: 4 bases; junction bases outside the gene matches: 4. This CDR3 spans 13 amino acids. Germline CDR1 reads MDHEN; CDR2 reads SYDVKM.